A selection of T cell receptor beta chains follows, all from one sample in a study of blood T cell repertoires in COVID-19. TCRdb's table, derived via immunoSEQ multiplex PCR, lists solely in-frame clones and lacks some. The sample holds fewer than 300,000 clones, roughly 93% seen once. The specimen sequenced was PBMCs or T cells enriched from blood (not recorded which). The receptor set was obtained from a woman aged 40 to 50 with acute COVID-19. CDR3s include the opening cysteine and the closing phenylalanine or tryptophan. A D gene is named only where the DNA matches it firmly. Size tells how often a clone was seen (once, few, many) or the class of an expanded clone, and some rows leave it out.

d_call j_call v_call clone_size cdr3_aa cdr3_nt
. TRBJ1-2 TRBV28 . CASSHADRNYGYTF TGTGCCAGCAGCCACGCGGACAGAAACTATGGCTACACCTTC
TRBD2 TRBJ2-3 TRBV7-9 . CASSLVAAGVDTQYF TGTGCCAGCAGCTTAGTCGCAGCGGGAGTGGATACGCAGTATTTT
. TRBJ1-5 TRBV12-3/TRBV12-4 . CASSLGQNQPQHF TGTGCCAGCAGTTTAGGCCAGAATCAGCCCCAGCATTTT
TRBD1 TRBJ2-7 TRBV7-8 once CASKAGQGANEQYF TGTGCCAGCAAGGCCGGACAGGGGGCGAACGAGCAGTACTTC
. TRBJ1-6 TRBV2 . CASNTGYSPLHF TGTGCCAGCAACACAGGTTATTCACCCCTCCACTTT
. TRBJ2-5 TRBV4-1 . CASPSSEGYGETQYF TGCGCCAGCCCCTCGTCAGAGGGATATGGAGAGACCCAGTACTTC
. TRBJ2-5 TRBV5-1 . CARRQAYYQETQYF TGCGCCAGACGACAGGCCTACTACCAAGAGACCCAGTACTTC
TRBD2 TRBJ2-7 TRBV7-6 . CASSSSGGYEQYF TGTGCCAGCAGCTCCAGCGGGGGGTACGAGCAGTACTTC
TRBD1 TRBJ2-7 TRBV18 . CASSRPGQGFYEQYF TGTGCCAGCTCTCGACCGGGACAGGGGTTCTACGAGCAGTACTTC
. TRBJ2-7 TRBV10-1 . CASSGTRTVYSTYEQYF TGCGCCAGCAGTGGTACAAGGACAGTATATTCAACCTACGAGCAGTACTTC
TRBD1 TRBJ1-4 TRBV6-5 . CASSSPGQGDEKLFF TGTGCCAGCAGCAGTCCGGGACAGGGGGATGAAAAACTGTTTTTT
TRBD1 TRBJ1-1 TRBV6-5 . CASSGTGFRNTEAFF TGTGCCAGCAGCGGGACAGGGTTCAGGAACACTGAAGCTTTCTTT
. TRBJ2-2 TRBV28 once CASSPVNTGELFF TGTGCCAGCAGTCCAGTGAACACCGGGGAGCTGTTTTTT
TRBD2 TRBJ2-5 TRBV5-4 . CASSVGLAGGQETQYF TGTGCCAGCAGCGTGGGACTAGCGGGAGGCCAAGAGACCCAGTACTTC
. TRBJ1-5 TRBV6-5 . CASIPDVSNQPQHF TGTGCCAGCATCCCAGATGTCAGCAATCAGCCCCAGCATTTT
. TRBJ1-2 TRBV18 . CASSRTAAEVYYGYTF TGTGCCAGCTCACGGACAGCCGCCGAAGTTTACTATGGCTACACCTTC
. TRBJ1-5 TRBV30 . CAWSVPWGRQPQHF TGTGCCTGGAGTGTACCTTGGGGGCGGCAGCCCCAGCATTTT
TRBD1 TRBJ1-6 TRBV28 . CASSLTGAASPLHF TGTGCCAGCAGTCTCACAGGGGCCGCTTCACCCCTCCACTTT
TRBD1 TRBJ2-3 TRBV4-1 . CASSPGQGWTDTQYF TGCGCCAGCAGCCCTGGACAGGGTTGGACAGATACGCAGTATTTT
. TRBJ2-7 TRBV6-6 . CATSLGGPLVGEQYF TGTGCCACTTCGCTCGGGGGACCTCTCGTCGGCGAGCAGTACTTC
. TRBJ1-4 TRBV29-1 . CSALRGSNEKLFF TGCAGCGCTCTGCGGGGGTCTAATGAAAAACTGTTTTTT
TRBD2 TRBJ2-1 TRBV19 . CASRPGLAVYNEQFF TGTGCCAGTAGACCGGGACTAGCGGTCTACAATGAGCAGTTCTTC
. TRBJ1-5 TRBV7-2 . CASSLDINQPQHF TGTGCCAGCAGCTTAGACATTAATCAGCCCCAGCATTTT
. TRBJ1-5 TRBV25-1 . CASSTQGSNQPQHF TGTGCCAGCTCTACCCAGGGTAGCAATCAGCCCCAGCATTTT
TRBD1 TRBJ2-7 TRBV5-1 . CASSSLGQGAYEQYF TGCGCCAGCAGCTCCCTCGGACAGGGGGCATACGAGCAGTACTTC
TRBD1 TRBJ1-2 TRBV25-1 . CASSPPTGEFGGYTF TGTGCCAGCAGTCCACCGACAGGGGAGTTCGGCGGCTACACCTTC
. TRBJ1-2 TRBV7-2 . CASSPQRGGGYTF TGTGCCAGCAGCCCCCAAAGGGGCGGTGGCTACACCTTC